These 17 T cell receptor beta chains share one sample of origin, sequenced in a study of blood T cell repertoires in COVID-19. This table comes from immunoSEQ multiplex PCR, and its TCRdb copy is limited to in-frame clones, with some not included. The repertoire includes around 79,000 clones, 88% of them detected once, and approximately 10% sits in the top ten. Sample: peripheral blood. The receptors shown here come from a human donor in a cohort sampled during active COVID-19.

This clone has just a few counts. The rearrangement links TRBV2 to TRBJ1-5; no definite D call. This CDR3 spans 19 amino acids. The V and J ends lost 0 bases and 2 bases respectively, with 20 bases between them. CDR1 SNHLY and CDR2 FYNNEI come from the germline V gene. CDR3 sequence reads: CASSEASTPIGGRNQPQHF. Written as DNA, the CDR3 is TGTGCCAGCAGTGAAGCGTCTACCCCGATCGGCGGTCGCAATCAGCCCCAGCATTTT.

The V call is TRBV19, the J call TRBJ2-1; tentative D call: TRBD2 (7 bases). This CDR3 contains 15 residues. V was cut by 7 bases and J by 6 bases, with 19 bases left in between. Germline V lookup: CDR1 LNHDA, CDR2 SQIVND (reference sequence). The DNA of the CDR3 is TGTGCCAGTACCATGGTGGGGGGGCCGATCAATGAGCAGTTCTTC. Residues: CASTMVGGPINEQFF. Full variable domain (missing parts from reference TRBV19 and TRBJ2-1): DGGITQSPKYLFRKEGQNVTLSCEQNLNHDAMYWYRQDPGQGLRLIYYSQIVNDFQKGDIAEGYSVSREKKESFPLTVTSAQKNPTAFYLCASTMVGGPINEQFFGPGTRLTVL.

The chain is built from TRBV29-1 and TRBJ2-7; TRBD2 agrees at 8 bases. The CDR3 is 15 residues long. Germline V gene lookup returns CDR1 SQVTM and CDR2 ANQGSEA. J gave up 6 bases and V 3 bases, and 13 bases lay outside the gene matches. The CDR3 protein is CSVDVGGAGVSEQYF. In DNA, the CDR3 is TGCAGCGTTGATGTCGGGGGAGCGGGAGTCTCCGAGCAGTACTTC.

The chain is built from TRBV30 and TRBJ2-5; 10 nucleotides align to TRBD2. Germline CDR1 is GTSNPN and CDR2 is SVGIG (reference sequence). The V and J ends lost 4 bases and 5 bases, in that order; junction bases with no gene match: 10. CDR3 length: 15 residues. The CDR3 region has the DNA TGTGCCTGGAAGAAGCGGGGGGGCTTCAGGGAGACCCAGTACTTC. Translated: CAWKKRGGFRETQYF. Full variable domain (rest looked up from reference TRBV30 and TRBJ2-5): SQTIHQWPATLVQPVGSPLSLECTVEGTSNPNLYWYRQAAGRGLQLLFYSVGIGQISSEVPQNLSASRPQDRQFILSSKKLLLSDSGFYLCAWKKRGGFRETQYFGPGTRLLVL.

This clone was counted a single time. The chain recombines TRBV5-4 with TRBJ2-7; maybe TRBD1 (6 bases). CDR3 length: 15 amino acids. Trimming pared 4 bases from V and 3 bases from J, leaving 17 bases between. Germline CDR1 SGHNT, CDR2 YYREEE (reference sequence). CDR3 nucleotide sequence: TGTGCCAGCAGCCGCGTGGCGCAAGGGGGCTACGAGCAGTACTTC. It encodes CASSRVAQGGYEQYF.

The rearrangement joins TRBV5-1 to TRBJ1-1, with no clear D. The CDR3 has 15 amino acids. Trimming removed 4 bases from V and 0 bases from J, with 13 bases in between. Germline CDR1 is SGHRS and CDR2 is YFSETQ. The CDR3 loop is CASSGLDFMNTEAFF. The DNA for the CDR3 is TGCGCCAGCAGCGGTTTGGACTTCATGAACACTGAAGCTTTCTTT.

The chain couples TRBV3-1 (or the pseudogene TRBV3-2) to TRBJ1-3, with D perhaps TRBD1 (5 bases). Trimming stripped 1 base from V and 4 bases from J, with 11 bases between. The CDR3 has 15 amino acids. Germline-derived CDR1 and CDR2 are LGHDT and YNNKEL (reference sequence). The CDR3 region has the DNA TGTGCCAGCAGCCAAGCAGGGATGGGAGGAAACACCATATATTTT. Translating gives CASSQAGMGGNTIYF.

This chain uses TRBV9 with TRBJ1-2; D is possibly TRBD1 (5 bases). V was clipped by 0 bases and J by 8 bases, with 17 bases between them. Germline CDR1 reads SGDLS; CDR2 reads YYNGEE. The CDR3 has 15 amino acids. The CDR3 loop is CASSVDPSAGRGYTF. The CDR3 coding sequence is TGTGCCAGCAGCGTAGATCCATCGGCAGGGCGGGGCTACACCTTC.

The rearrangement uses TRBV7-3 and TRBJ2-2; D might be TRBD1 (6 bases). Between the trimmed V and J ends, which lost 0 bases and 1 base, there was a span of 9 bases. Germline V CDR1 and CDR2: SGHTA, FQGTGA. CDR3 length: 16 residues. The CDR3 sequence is CASSLTRGQNTGELFF. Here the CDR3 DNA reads TGTGCCAGCAGCTTAACCCGGGGACAGAACACCGGGGAGCTGTTTTTT. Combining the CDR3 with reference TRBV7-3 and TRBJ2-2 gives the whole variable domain GAGVSQTPSNKVTEKGKYVELRCDPISGHTALYWYRQSLGQGPEFLIYFQGTGAADDSGLPNDRFFAVRPEGSVSTLKIQRTERGDSAVYLCASSLTRGQNTGELFFGEGSRLTVL.

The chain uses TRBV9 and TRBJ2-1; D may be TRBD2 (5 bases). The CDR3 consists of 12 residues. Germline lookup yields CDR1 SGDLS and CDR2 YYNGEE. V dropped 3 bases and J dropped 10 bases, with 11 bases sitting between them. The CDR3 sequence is CASSAGKKEQFF. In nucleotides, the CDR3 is TGTGCCAGCAGCGCGGGGAAAAAGGAGCAGTTCTTC.

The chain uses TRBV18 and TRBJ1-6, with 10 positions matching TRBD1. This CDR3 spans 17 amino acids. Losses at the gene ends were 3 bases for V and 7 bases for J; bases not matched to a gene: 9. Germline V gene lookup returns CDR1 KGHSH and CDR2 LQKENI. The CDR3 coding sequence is TGTGCCAGCTCACCGGCTGCACCGGGACAGGGGAATTCACCCCTCCACTTT. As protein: CASSPAAPGQGNSPLHF.

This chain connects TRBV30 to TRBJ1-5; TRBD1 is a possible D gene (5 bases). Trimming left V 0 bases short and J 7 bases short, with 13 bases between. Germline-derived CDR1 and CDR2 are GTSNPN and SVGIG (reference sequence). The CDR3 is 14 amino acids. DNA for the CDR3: TGTGCCTGGAGTGTACAGGCTTTACTACAGCCCCAGCATTTT. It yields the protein CAWSVQALLQPQHF.

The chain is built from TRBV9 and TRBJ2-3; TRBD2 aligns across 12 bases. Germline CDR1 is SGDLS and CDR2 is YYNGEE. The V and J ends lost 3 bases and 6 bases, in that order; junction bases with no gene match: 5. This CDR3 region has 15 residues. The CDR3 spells CASSGTSGVQDTQYF. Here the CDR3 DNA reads TGTGCCAGCAGCGGGACTAGCGGGGTACAGGATACGCAGTATTTT. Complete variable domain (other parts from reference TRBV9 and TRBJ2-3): DSGVTQTPKHLITATGQRVTLRCSPRSGDLSVYWYQQSLDQGLQFLIQYYNGEERAKGNILERFSAQQFPDLHSELNLSSLELGDSALYFCASSGTSGVQDTQYFGPGTRLTVL.

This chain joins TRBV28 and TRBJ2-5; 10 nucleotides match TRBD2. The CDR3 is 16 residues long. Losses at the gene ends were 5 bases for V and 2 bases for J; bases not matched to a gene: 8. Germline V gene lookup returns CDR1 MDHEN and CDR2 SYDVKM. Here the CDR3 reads CASSQQLAGVQETQYF. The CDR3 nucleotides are TGTGCCAGCAGTCAACAGCTAGCGGGGGTACAAGAGACCCAGTACTTC.

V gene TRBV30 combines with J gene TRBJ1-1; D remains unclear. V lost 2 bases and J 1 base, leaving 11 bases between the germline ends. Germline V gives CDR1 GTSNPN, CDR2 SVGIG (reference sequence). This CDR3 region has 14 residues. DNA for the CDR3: TGTGCCTGGAGTCAAGGACGGGAGAACACTGAAGCTTTCTTT. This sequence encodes CAWSQGRENTEAFF.

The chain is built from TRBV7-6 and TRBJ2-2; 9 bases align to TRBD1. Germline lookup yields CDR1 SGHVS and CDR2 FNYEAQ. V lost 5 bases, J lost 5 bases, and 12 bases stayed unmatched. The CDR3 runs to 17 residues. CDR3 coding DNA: TGTGCCAGCAGCCCAGCAACAGGGGGCGCTGGGACCGGGGAGCTGTTTTTT. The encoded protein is CASSPATGGAGTGELFF.

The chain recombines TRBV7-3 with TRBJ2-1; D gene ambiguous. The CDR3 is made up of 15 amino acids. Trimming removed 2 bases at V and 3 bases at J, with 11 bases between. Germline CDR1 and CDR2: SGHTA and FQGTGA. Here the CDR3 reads CASSLPSDGYNEQFF. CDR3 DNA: TGTGCCAGCAGCTTACCTAGTGATGGCTACAATGAGCAGTTCTTC.